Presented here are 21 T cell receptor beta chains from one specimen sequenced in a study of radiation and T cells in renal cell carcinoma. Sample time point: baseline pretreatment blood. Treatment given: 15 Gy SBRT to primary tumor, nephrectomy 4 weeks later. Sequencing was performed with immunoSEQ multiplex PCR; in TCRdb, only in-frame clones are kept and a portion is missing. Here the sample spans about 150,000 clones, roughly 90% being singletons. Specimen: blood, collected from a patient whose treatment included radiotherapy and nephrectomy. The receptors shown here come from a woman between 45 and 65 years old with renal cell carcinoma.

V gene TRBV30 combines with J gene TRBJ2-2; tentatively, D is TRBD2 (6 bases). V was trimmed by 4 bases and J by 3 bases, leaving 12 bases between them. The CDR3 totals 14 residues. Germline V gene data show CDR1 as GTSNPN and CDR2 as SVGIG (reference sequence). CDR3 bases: TGTGCCTGGATACCCAGGAGGGACACCGGGGAGCTGTTTTTT. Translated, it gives CAWIPRRDTGELFF. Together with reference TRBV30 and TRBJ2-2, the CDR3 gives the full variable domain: SQTIHQWPATLVQPVGSPLSLECTVEGTSNPNLYWYRQAAGRGLQLLFYSVGIGQISSEVPQNLSASRPQDRQFILSSKKLLLSDSGFYLCAWIPRRDTGELFFGEGSRLTVL.

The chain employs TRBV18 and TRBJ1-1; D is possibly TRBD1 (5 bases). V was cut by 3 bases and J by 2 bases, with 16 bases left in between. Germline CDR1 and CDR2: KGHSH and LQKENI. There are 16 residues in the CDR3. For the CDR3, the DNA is TGTGCCAGCTCACCCAGGTCTGACAGAGCTAACACTGAAGCTTTCTTT. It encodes CASSPRSDRANTEAFF.

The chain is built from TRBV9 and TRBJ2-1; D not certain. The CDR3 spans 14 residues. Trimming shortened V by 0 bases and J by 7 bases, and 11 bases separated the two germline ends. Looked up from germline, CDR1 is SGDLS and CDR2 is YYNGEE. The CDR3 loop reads CASSVALGMNEQFF. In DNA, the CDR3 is TGTGCCAGCAGCGTAGCTCTAGGGATGAATGAGCAGTTCTTC.

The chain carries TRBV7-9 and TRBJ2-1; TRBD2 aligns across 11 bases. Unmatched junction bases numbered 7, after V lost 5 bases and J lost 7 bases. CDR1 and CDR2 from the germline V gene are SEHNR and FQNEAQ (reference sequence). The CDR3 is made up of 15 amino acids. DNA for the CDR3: TGTGCCAGCAGCGTTAGCGGGGGGGTTGAAAATGAGCAGTTCTTC. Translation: CASSVSGGVENEQFF.

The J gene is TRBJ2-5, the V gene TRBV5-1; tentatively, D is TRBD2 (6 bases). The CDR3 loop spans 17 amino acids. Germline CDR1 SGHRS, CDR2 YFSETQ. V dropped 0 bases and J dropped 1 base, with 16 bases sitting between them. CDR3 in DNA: TGCGCCAGCAGCTTGGGCGGAGGGCAGACAGCCCAAGAGACCCAGTACTTC. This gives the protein CASSLGGGQTAQETQYF. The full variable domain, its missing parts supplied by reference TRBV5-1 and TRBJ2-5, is KAGVTQTPRYLIKTRGQQVTLSCSPISGHRSVSWYQQTPGQGLQFLFEYFSETQRNKGNFPGRFSGRQFSNSRSEMNVSTLELGDSALYLCASSLGGGQTAQETQYFGPGTRLLVL.

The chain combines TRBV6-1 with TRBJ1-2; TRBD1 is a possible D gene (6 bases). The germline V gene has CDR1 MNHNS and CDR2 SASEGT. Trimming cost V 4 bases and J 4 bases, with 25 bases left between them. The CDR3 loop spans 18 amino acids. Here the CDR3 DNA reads TGTGCCAGCAGTGGATCAGTGGGTCCGCGCAGGGGAGTCTATGGCTACACCTTC. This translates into CASSGSVGPRRGVYGYTF.

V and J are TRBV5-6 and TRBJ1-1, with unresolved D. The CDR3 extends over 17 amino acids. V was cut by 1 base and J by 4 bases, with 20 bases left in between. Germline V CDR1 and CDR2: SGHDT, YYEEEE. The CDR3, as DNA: TGTGCCAGCAGCTTGTTAAGGTTGGAGGGAAGAGGCACTGAAGCTTTCTTT. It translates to CASSLLRLEGRGTEAFF.

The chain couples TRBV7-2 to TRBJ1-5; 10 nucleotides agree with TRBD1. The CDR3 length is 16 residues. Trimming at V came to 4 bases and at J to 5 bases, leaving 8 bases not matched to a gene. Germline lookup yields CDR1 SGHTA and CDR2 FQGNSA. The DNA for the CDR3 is TGTGCCAGCAGCTCTCTTGGGGGGACAGGGGATCAGCCCCAGCATTTT. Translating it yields CASSSLGGTGDQPQHF.

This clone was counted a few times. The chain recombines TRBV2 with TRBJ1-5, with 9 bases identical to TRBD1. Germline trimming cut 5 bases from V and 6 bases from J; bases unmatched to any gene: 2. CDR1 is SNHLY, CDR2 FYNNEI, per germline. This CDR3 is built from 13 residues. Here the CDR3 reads CASSTGGGQPQHF. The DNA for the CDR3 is TGTGCCAGCAGTACAGGGGGCGGTCAGCCCCAGCATTTT.

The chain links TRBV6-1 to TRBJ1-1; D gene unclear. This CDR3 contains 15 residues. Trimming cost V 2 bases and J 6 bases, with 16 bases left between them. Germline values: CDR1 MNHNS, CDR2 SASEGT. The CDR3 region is CASSEFPQGRAEAFF. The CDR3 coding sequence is TGTGCCAGCAGTGAATTTCCCCAAGGGAGGGCTGAAGCTTTCTTT.

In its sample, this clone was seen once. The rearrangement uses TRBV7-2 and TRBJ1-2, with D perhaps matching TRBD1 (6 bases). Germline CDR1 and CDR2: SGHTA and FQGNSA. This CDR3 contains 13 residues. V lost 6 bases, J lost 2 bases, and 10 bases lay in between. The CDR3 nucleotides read TGTGCCAGCAGTTACGACAGGAACTATGGCTACACCTTC. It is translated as CASSYDRNYGYTF. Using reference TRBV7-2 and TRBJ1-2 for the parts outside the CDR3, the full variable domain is GAGVSQSPSNKVTEKGKDVELRCDPISGHTALYWYRQSLGQGLEFLIYFQGNSAPDKSGLPSDRFSAERTGGSVSTLTIQRTQQEDSAVYLCASSYDRNYGYTFGSGTRLTVV.

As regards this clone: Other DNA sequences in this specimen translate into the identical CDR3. CDR3 region: CASSLGGYEQYF. CDR3 coding DNA: TGCGCCAGCAGCTTGGGGGGCTACGAGCAGTACTTC. The rearrangement links TRBV5-1 to TRBJ2-7; D is undetermined. Trimming left V 0 bases short and J 3 bases short, with 4 bases between. The germline V gene encodes CDR1 SGHRS and CDR2 YFSETQ. The CDR3 contains 12 residues.

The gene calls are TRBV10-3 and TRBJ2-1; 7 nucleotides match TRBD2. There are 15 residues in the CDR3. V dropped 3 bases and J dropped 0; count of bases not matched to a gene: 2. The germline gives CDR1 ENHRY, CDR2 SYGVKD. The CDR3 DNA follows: TGTGCCATCAGTGACGGGGGGACCTCCTACAATGAGCAGTTCTTC. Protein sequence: CAISDGGTSYNEQFF.

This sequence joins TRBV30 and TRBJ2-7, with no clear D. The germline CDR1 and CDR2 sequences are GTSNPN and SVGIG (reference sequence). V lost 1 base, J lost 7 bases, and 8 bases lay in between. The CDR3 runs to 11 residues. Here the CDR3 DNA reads TGTGCCTGGAGTGGGGTTGGGGAGCAGTACTTC. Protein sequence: CAWSGVGEQYF.

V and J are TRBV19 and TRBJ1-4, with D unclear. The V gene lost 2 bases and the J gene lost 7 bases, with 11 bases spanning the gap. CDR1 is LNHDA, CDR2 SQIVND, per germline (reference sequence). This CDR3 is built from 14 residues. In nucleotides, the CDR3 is TGTGCCAGTAGTATATCTGCTTGGGGTGAAAAACTGTTTTTT. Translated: CASSISAWGEKLFF.

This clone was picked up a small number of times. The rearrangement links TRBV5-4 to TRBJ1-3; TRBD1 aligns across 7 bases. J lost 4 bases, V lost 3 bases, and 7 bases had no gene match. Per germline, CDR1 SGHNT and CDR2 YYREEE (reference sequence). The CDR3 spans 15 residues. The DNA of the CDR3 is TGTGCCAGCAGCTCAGGGACAGCAGGAGGAAACACCATATATTTT. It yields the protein CASSSGTAGGNTIYF.

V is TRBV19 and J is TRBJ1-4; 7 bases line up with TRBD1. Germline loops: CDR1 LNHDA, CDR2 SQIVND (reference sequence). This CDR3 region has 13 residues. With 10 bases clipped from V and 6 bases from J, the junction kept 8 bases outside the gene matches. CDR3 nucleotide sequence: TGTGCCACCGAGGGGGCATTGGATGAAAAACTGTTTTTT. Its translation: CATEGALDEKLFF.

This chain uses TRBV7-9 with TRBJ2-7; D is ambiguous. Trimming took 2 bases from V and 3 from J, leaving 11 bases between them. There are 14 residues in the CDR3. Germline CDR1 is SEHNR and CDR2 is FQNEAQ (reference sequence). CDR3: CASSLRASYYEQYF. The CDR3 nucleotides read TGTGCCAGCAGCTTAAGGGCGTCTTACTACGAGCAGTACTTC.

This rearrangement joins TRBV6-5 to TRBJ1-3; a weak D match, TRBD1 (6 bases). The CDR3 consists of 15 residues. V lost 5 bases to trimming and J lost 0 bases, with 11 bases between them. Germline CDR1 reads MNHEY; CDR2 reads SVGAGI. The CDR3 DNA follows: TGTGCCAGCAGTCGTCAGGGGATCTCTGGAAACACCATATATTTT. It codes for CASSRQGISGNTIYF.

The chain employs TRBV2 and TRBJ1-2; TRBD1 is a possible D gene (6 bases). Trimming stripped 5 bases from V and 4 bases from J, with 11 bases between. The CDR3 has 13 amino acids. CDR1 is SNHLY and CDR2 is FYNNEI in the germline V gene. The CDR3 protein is CASSRTGIYGYTF. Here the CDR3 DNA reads TGTGCCAGCAGTCGTACAGGGATCTATGGCTACACCTTC.

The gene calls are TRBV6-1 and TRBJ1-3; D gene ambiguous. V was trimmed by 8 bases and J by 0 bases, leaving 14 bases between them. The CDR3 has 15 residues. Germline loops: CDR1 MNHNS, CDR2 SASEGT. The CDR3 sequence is CASSWASHSGNTIYF. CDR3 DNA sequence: TGTGCCAGCTCCTGGGCTAGCCACTCTGGAAACACCATATATTTT.